Below are 25 T cell receptor beta chains sequenced from a single sample in a study of CD8 T cells in ankylosing spondylitis. Study results and limitations: Typical of ankylosing spondylitis blood, it appeared, was a TCR beta motif of eight highly homologous variants.

Which antigens these TCRs recognize remains unknown. MiXCR, applied by TCRdb to the 5' RACE reads, yields one record per CDR3 protein. Here the sample spans around 490,000 distinct CDR3 sequences, approximately 5.3% being singletons. Sequenced material: blood, either unsorted or a sorted T cell fraction (not recorded which). The receptors here all came from a male donor with ankylosing spondylitis.

Ten or more counts support this clonotype. The rearrangement uses TRBV29-1 and TRBJ2-2, with D perhaps matching TRBD1 (5 bases). Germline assignment: CDR1 SQVTM and CDR2 ANQGSEA. The CDR3 runs to 13 residues. The V gene lost 3 bases and the J gene lost 6 bases, with 11 bases spanning the gap. CDR3 sequence: CSVDDGQPGELFF. The CDR3 coding sequence is TGCAGCGTTGATGACGGACAACCCGGGGAGCTGTTTTTT.

In this sample, this clonotype turned up many times. The gene calls are TRBV7-9 and TRBJ2-1, with D possibly being TRBD1 or TRBD2 (5 bases each). Trimming pared 4 bases from V and 2 bases from J, leaving 15 bases between. Germline values: CDR1 SEHNR, CDR2 FQNEAQ (reference sequence). The length of the CDR3 is 16 residues. The CDR3 loop is CASSSLSRDPYNEQFF. The CDR3 nucleotides read TGTGCCAGCAGCTCCTTGTCAAGGGACCCCTACAATGAGCAGTTCTTC.

The chain recombines TRBV7-8 with TRBJ1-2; D perhaps matches TRBD1 (5 bases). From germline, CDR1 is SGHVS and CDR2 FQNEAQ. The CDR3 contains 17 residues. V lost 5 bases and J lost 1, with 20 bases in between. For the CDR3, the DNA is TGTGCCAGCAGCCCGAATCCCGGAGGAGGGGTTAACTATGGCTACACCTTC. Translating it yields CASSPNPGGGVNYGYTF.

This clonotype has a single count. The chain carries TRBV7-6 and TRBJ2-7, with 8 bases aligning to TRBD1. V dropped 5 bases and J dropped 6; count of bases not matched to a gene: 3. The CDR3 is 12 residues long. The germline gives CDR1 SGHVS, CDR2 FNYEAQ. For the CDR3, the DNA is TGTGCCAGCAGCCTACAGGGGGGCGAGCAGTACTTC. Protein sequence: CASSLQGGEQYF.

This clonotype was seen many times. This sequence joins TRBV20-1 and TRBJ1-2, with TRBD1 as a possible D gene (5 bases). Germline V gene sequence: CDR1 DFQATT, CDR2 SNEGSKA (reference sequence). The CDR3 spans 14 residues. Trimming left V 0 bases short and J 4 bases short, with 12 bases between. The CDR3 nucleotides are TGCAGTGCTAGAGATCCTTACAGGACCTATGGCTACACCTTC. It encodes CSARDPYRTYGYTF.

At least ten counts were recorded for this clonotype. This sequence joins TRBV28 and TRBJ2-7, with D possibly being TRBD2 (6 bases). The CDR3 is made up of 14 amino acids. Germline lookup yields CDR1 MDHEN and CDR2 SYDVKM. V lost 3 bases and J lost 4, with 13 bases in between. DNA for the CDR3: TGTGCCAGCAGTTTGACCGGGAGTACGTACGAGCAGTACTTC. Encoded protein: CASSLTGSTYEQYF. The full variable domain, completed using reference TRBV28 and TRBJ2-7, is DVKVTQSSRYLVKRTGEKVFLECVQDMDHENMFWYRQDPGLGLRLIYFSYDVKMKEKGDIPEGYSVSREKKERFSLILESASTNQTSMYLCASSLTGSTYEQYFGPGTRLTVT.

This clonotype was counted at least ten times. This sequence joins TRBV20-1 and TRBJ2-2; 8 positions match TRBD2. After removal of 2 bases from V and 3 bases from J, the junction contained 5 bases not matched to a gene. CDR3 length: 15 amino acids. Germline V gene sequence: CDR1 DFQATT, CDR2 SNEGSKA (reference sequence). The DNA of the CDR3 is TGCAGTGCTAGACCAGCGGGAGTTGACACCGGGGAGCTGTTTTTT. Amino acids: CSARPAGVDTGELFF.

This clonotype occurred many times. The chain couples TRBV10-3 to TRBJ2-1; 11 nucleotides match TRBD2. CDR1 ENHRY and CDR2 SYGVKD come from the germline V gene. Trimming at V came to 4 bases and at J to 8 bases, leaving 4 bases not matched to a gene. This CDR3 is 14 amino acids long. CDR3 region: CAISGLAGGYEQFF. For the CDR3, the DNA is TGTGCCATCAGTGGGCTAGCGGGAGGATATGAGCAGTTCTTC.

This clonotype was recorded at least ten times. The chain couples TRBV7-9 to TRBJ1-2; D might be TRBD1 (5 bases). This CDR3 is built from 13 residues. The germline V gene encodes CDR1 SEHNR and CDR2 FQNEAQ (reference sequence). V gave up 2 bases and J gave up 8 bases, with 12 bases separating them. The CDR3 region has the DNA TGTGCCAGCAGCTTATCGAGAGGGGAGGGCTACACCTTC. It translates to CASSLSRGEGYTF.

This clonotype was seen ten or more times. This chain uses TRBV20-1 with TRBJ2-7; D unresolved. Germline loops: CDR1 DFQATT, CDR2 SNEGSKA (reference sequence). The CDR3 is 15 amino acids. Trimming pared 1 base from V and 2 bases from J, leaving 15 bases between. DNA of the CDR3: TGCAGTGCTAGAGTTGCAGGTCCTGGGGCCTACGAGCAGTACTTC. Encoded protein: CSARVAGPGAYEQYF.

This clonotype was recorded many times. CDR3 sequence: CSAGRLAGHGELFF. The CDR3 nucleotides are TGCAGTGCTGGGAGACTAGCGGGACACGGGGAGCTGTTTTTT. The genes are TRBV20-1 and TRBJ2-2, with 11 nucleotides matching TRBD2. The length of the CDR3 is 14 residues. Germline CDR1 reads DFQATT; CDR2 reads SNEGSKA (reference sequence). With V trimmed by 5 bases and J by 7 bases, 6 bases remained unmatched.

The CDR3 nucleotides are TGTGCCAGCAGCACGACCGGCCAAGGGATTGGCTACACCTTC. Translation gives CASSTTGQGIGYTF. The V and J genes are TRBV7-2 and TRBJ1-2; unclear D gene. Germline values: CDR1 SGHTA, CDR2 FQGNSA. V was trimmed by 5 bases and J by 7 bases, leaving 17 bases between them. The length of the CDR3 is 14 residues.

In its sample, this clonotype was seen many times. This chain joins TRBV20-1 and TRBJ2-7; a possible D gene is TRBD1 (6 bases). The CDR3 is 12 residues long. Germline CDR1 is DFQATT and CDR2 is SNEGSKA (reference sequence). Trimming took 5 bases from V and 5 from J, leaving 13 bases between them. The CDR3 region has the DNA TGCAGTGCTCGGGACATCTTTCACGAGCAGTACTTC. Protein sequence: CSARDIFHEQYF.

This clonotype showed up many times. The chain uses TRBV11-2 and TRBJ1-5; D gene uncertain. With 5 bases removed from V and 9 bases from J, the gap between germline ends came to 11 bases. Germline V gene sequence: CDR1 SGHAT, CDR2 FQNNGV. The length of the CDR3 is 12 residues. This chain's CDR3 is CASSPLKGPQHF. The CDR3 DNA follows: TGTGCCAGCAGCCCACTAAAAGGGCCCCAGCATTTT.

The chain links TRBV30 to TRBJ1-5; D gene ambiguous. This CDR3 spans 13 amino acids. Trimming shortened V by 0 bases and J by 4 bases, and 7 bases separated the two germline ends. Germline CDR1 is GTSNPN and CDR2 is SVGIG (reference sequence). The CDR3 protein is CAWSVRPNQPQHF. The CDR3 region has the DNA TGTGCCTGGAGTGTACGTCCTAATCAGCCCCAGCATTTT.

This clonotype was recorded many times. This CDR3 reads CSANRDSDYEQYF. DNA for the CDR3: TGCAGTGCTAACCGGGACAGCGATTACGAGCAGTACTTC. V usage is TRBV20-1 and J usage is TRBJ2-7; 7 bases line up with TRBD1. Per germline, CDR1 DFQATT and CDR2 SNEGSKA (reference sequence). The CDR3 spans 13 residues. Trimming removed 4 bases from V and 4 bases from J; junction bases left unmatched: 7.

Ten or more counts support this clonotype. The rearrangement links TRBV5-1 to TRBJ1-1, with D possibly matching TRBD1 (6 bases). CDR1 is SGHRS, CDR2 YFSETQ, per germline. The V end was cut by 5 bases, the J end by 2 bases, with 13 bases between. CDR3 size: 14 residues. DNA for the CDR3: TGCGCCAGCAGTAATAGGGGGGCCAACACTGAAGCTTTCTTT. Its protein product is CASSNRGANTEAFF.

The V gene is TRBV7-2, the J gene TRBJ2-7; the match to TRBD1 covers 9 bases. The J segment lost 4 bases and the V segment lost 5 bases, leaving 6 bases of the junction unmatched. Per the germline V gene, CDR1 is SGHTA and CDR2 is FQGNSA. This CDR3 comprises 14 residues. CDR3 region: CASSLGTGLYEQYF. CDR3 nucleotides: TGTGCCAGCAGCCTTGGGACAGGGTTATACGAGCAGTACTTC.

At least ten counts were recorded for this clonotype. The V call is TRBV5-5, the J call TRBJ1-5; 7 bases fit TRBD1. The CDR3 covers 15 residues. Germline-derived CDR1 and CDR2 are SGHKS and YYEKEE (reference sequence). The ends lost 3 bases at V and 7 bases at J; junction bases unmatched: 10. The CDR3 DNA reads as TGTGCCAGCAGCTCCGGGACAGAGATTGGGCAGCCCCAGCATTTT. It is translated as CASSSGTEIGQPQHF.

This clonotype came up many times. The V gene is TRBV6-2 or TRBV6-3, the J gene TRBJ2-7; weak D call: TRBD2 (6 bases). CDR1 is MNHEY, CDR2 SVGEGT, per germline. The CDR3 is made up of 13 amino acids. V was trimmed by 6 bases and J by 9 bases, leaving 18 bases between them. CDR3 in DNA: TGTGCCAGCAGCCCCCAGGAGGGTAGCGTGCAGTACTTC. Protein: CASSPQEGSVQYF.

This clonotype was recorded at least ten times. The genes are TRBV11-1 and TRBJ1-1; D is possibly TRBD1 (5 bases). V lost 2 bases and J 3 bases, leaving 13 bases between the germline ends. Germline V gene lookup returns CDR1 SGHAT and CDR2 FQDESV (reference sequence). The length of the CDR3 is 15 residues. This CDR3 reads CASSLHPGPYTEAFF. The CDR3 nucleotides are TGTGCCAGCAGCTTACACCCGGGGCCTTACACTGAAGCTTTCTTT.

This clonotype occurred a few times. The V and J genes are TRBV20-1 and TRBJ2-7, with D uncertain. V lost 1 base, J lost 6 bases, and 10 bases lay in between. The CDR3 contains 12 residues. The germline V gene has CDR1 DFQATT and CDR2 SNEGSKA (reference sequence). The CDR3 sequence: CSARVQAREQYF. The DNA of the CDR3 is TGCAGTGCTAGAGTCCAGGCACGCGAGCAGTACTTC.

This clonotype was recorded many times. The CDR3 DNA follows: TGTGCACCCGGGGCGGCCTTAAACACCGGGGAGCTGTTTTTT. This codes for CAPGAALNTGELFF. The genes are TRBV7-9 and TRBJ2-2; the D gene could be TRBD1 or TRBD2 (5 bases each). CDR1 SEHNR and CDR2 FQNEAQ come from the germline V gene (reference sequence). This CDR3 contains 14 residues. The whole variable domain, remainder taken from reference TRBV7-9 and TRBJ2-2, is DTGVSQNPRHKITKRGQNVTFRCDPISEHNRLYWYRQTLGQGPEFLTYFQNEAQLEKSRLLSDRFSAERPKGSFSTLEIQRTEQGDSAMYLCAPGAALNTGELFFGEGSRLTVL.

This clonotype was observed many times. The chain links TRBV11-2 to TRBJ2-1; 7 positions agree with TRBD1. Germline assignment: CDR1 SGHAT and CDR2 FQNNGV. The J segment lost 6 bases and the V segment lost 1 base, leaving 9 bases of the junction unmatched. The CDR3 length is 16 residues. CDR3 DNA sequence: TGTGCCAGCAGCTTAGGGACAGGAAGTCAGGTCAATGAGCAGTTCTTC. Its protein is CASSLGTGSQVNEQFF.

The sample holds many counts of this clonotype. The V gene is TRBV5-1, the J gene TRBJ2-7; 7 nucleotides align to TRBD1. From germline, CDR1 is SGHRS and CDR2 YFSETQ. CDR3 length equals 13 residues. Germline trimming cut 3 bases from V and 5 bases from J; bases unmatched to any gene: 5. CDR3: CASSWGTGDEQYF. CDR3 sequence (DNA): TGCGCCAGCAGCTGGGGAACAGGGGACGAGCAGTACTTC.